Given below is one T cell receptor beta chain in context. The antigen remains undetermined. These data are taken from a study of beta chain features in type 1 diabetes. Study outcomes and limitations: Junctions at VDJ sites from type 1 diabetes patients had fewer insertions and more deletions. Sampled from patients, naive, central memory and Treg TCRB repertoires appeared more similar than those sampled from healthy donors. Overrepresentation of cells with high TCR expression could result from cDNA sequencing.

The study reverse transcribed the entire isolated RNA, so it sequenced expressed TCRB transcripts. An average near 3.57 million reads came from naive, central memory and regulatory T cell samples. Data came from immunoSEQ multiplex PCR; TCRdb stores just in-frame clones and leaves some out. The sample has roughly 300,000 clones, 6.5% to 10% seen once; the top ten hold 0.44%. What was sequenced was central memory CD4+ T cells from blood. This sequence was found in a woman under 30 in good health.

The CDR3 sequence: CASSQEGPSTGELFF. The DNA of the CDR3 is TGTGCCAGCAGCCAAGAGGGACCGAGCACCGGGGAGCTGTTTTTT. The chain employs TRBV11-2 and TRBJ2-2; D may match TRBD1 or TRBD2 (5 bases each). The CDR3 length is 15 residues. V was cut by 5 bases and J by 4 bases, with 14 bases left in between. CDR1 is SGHAT and CDR2 is FQNNGV in the germline V gene.